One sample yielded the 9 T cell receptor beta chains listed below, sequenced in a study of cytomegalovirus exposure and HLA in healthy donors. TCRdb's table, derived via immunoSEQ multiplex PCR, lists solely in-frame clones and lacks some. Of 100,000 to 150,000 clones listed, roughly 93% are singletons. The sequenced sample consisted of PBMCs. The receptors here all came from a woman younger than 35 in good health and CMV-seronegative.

The CDR3 DNA reads as TGTGCCATCAGGGACAAGAGCAATCAGCCCCAGCATTTT. It translates to CAIRDKSNQPQHF. This chain links TRBV10-3 with TRBJ1-5; perhaps TRBD1 as D (5 bases). The CDR3 totals 13 residues. The ends were cut back, 6 bases at V and 1 base at J, with 7 bases in the middle. The germline V gene has CDR1 ENHRY and CDR2 SYGVKD.

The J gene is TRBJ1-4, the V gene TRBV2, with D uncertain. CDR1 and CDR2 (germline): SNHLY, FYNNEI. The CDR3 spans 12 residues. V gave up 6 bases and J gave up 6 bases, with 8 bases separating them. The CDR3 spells CASRSGDEKLFF. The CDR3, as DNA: TGTGCCAGCAGATCCGGGGATGAAAAACTGTTTTTT. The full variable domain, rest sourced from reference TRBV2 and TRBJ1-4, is EPEVTQTPSHQVTQMGQEVILRCVPISNHLYFYWYRQILGQKVEFLVSFYNNEISEKSEIFDDQFSVERPDGSNFTLKIRSTKLEDSAMYFCASRSGDEKLFFGSGTQLSVL.

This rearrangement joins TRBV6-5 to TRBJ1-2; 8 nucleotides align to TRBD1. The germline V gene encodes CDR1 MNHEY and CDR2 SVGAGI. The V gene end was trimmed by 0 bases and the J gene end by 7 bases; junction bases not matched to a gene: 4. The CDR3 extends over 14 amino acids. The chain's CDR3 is CASSYSDRASGYTF. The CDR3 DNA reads TGTGCCAGCAGTTACTCGGACAGGGCCTCTGGCTACACCTTC.

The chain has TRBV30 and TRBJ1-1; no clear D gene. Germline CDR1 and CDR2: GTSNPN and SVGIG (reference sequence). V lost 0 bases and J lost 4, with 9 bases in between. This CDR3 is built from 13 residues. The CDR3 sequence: CAWSVQTSTEAFF. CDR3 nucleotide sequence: TGTGCCTGGAGTGTACAGACGAGCACTGAAGCTTTCTTT.

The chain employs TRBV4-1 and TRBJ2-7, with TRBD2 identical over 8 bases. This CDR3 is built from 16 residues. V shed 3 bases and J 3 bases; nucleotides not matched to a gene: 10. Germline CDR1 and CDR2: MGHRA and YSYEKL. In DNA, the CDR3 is TGCGCCAGCAGCCAGGAACCGGGACTAGTAGTCTACGAGCAGTACTTC. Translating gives CASSQEPGLVVYEQYF.

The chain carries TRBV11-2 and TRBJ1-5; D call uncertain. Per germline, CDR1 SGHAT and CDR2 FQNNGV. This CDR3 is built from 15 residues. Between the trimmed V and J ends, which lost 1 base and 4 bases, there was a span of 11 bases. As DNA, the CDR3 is TGTGCCAGCAGCTTAGGGACTAATCTTAATCAGCCCCAGCATTTT. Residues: CASSLGTNLNQPQHF.

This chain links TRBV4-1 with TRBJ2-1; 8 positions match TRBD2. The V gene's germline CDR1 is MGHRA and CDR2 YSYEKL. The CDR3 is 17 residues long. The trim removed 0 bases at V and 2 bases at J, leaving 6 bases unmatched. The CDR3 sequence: CASSQEGSGSPYNEQFF. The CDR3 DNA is TGCGCCAGCAGCCAAGAGGGGAGCGGGAGCCCCTACAATGAGCAGTTCTTC.

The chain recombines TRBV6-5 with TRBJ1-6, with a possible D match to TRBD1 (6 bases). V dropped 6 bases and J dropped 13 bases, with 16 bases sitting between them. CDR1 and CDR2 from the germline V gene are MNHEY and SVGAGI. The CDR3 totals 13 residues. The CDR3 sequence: CASRPRQEWPLHF. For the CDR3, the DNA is TGTGCCAGCAGACCCCGACAGGAGTGGCCCCTCCACTTT.

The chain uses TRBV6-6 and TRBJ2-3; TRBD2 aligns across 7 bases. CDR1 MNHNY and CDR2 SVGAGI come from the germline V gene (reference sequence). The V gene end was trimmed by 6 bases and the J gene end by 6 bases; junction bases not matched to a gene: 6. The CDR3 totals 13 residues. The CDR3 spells CASRRGGEDTQYF. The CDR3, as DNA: TGTGCCAGCAGGCGCGGGGGTGAGGATACGCAGTATTTT.